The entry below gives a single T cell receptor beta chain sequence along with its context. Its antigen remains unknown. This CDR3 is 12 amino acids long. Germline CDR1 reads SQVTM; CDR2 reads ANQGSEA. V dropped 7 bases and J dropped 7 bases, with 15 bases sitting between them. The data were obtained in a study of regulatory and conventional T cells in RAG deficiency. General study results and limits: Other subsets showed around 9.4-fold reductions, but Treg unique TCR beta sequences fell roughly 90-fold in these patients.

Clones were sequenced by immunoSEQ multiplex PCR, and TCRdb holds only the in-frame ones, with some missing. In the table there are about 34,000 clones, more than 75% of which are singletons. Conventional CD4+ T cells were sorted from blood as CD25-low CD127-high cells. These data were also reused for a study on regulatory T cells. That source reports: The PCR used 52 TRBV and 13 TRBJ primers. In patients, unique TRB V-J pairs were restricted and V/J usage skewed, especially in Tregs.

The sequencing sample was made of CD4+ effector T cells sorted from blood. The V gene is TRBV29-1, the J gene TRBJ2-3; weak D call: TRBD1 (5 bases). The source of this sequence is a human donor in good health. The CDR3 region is CSAYRSRHTQYF. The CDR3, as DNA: TGCAGCGCATACAGGTCTCGTCATACGCAGTATTTT.